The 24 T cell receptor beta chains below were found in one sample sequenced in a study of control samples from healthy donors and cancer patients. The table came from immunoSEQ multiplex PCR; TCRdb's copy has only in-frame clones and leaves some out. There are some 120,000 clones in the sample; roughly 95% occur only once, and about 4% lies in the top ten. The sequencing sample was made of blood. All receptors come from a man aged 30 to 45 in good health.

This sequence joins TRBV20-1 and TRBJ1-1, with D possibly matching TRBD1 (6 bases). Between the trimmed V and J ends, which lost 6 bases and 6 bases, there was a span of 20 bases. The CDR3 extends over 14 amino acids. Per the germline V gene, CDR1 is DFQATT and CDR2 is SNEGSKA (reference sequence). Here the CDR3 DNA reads TGCAGTGCCAGTGGACCCGTTAGGGGGGCTGAAGCTTTCTTT. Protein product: CSASGPVRGAEAFF.

The CDR3 sequence is CASSPWTSYEQYF. The CDR3 DNA sequence: TGTGCCAGCTCTCCATGGACATCCTACGAGCAGTACTTC. The J gene is TRBJ2-7, the V gene TRBV18, with D perhaps matching TRBD1 (5 bases). Trimming left V 6 bases short and J 1 base short, with 10 bases between. Germline CDR1 is KGHSH and CDR2 is LQKENI. This CDR3 is built from 13 residues.

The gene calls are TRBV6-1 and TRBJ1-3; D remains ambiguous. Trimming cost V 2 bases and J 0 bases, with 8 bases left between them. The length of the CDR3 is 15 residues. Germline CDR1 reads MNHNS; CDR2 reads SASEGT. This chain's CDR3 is CASSETDNSGNTIYF. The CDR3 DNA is TGTGCCAGCAGTGAAACAGATAACTCTGGAAACACCATATATTTT.

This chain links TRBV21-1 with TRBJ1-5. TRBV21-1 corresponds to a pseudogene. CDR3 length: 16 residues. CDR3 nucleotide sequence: TGTGCCAGCCCCGAGCCAAGTGGTGATAGTAATCAGCCCCAGCATTTT. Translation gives CASPEPSGDSNQPQHF.

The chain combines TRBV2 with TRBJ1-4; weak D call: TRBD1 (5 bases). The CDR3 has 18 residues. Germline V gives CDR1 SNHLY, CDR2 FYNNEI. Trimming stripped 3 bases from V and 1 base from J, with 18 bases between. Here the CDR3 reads CASSEPHGTSRTNEKLFF. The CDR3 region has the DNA TGTGCCAGCAGTGAGCCCCACGGGACTTCCCGAACTAATGAAAAACTGTTTTTT.

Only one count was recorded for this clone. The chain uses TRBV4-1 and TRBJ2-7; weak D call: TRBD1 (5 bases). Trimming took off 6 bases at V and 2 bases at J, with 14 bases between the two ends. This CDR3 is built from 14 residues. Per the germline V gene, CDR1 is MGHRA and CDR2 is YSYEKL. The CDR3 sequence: CASSPSTVTYEQYF. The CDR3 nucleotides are TGCGCCAGCAGTCCCTCGACAGTTACCTACGAGCAGTACTTC.

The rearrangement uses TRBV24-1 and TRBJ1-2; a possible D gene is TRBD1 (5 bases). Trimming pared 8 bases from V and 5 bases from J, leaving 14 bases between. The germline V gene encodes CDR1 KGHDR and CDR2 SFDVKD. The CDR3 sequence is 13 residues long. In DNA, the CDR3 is TGTGCCACCACGGTGGGGCCGACATATGGCTACACCTTC. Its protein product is CATTVGPTYGYTF.

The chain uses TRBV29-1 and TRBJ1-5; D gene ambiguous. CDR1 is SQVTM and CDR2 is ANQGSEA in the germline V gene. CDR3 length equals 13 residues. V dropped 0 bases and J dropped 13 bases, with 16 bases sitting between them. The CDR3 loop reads CSVEDLTGGWQHF. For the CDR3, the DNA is TGCAGCGTTGAAGATCTAACGGGCGGATGGCAGCATTTT.

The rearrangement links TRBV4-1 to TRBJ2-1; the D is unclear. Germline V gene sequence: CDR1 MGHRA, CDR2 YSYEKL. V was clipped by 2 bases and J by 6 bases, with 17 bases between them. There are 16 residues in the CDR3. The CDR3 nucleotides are TGCGCCAGCAGCCAATCATCAATCCCTAGGGCCAATGAGCAGTTCTTC. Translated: CASSQSSIPRANEQFF.

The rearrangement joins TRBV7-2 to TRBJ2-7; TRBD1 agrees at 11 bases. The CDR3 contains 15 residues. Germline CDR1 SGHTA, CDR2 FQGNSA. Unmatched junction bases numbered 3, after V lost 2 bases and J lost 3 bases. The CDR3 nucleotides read TGTGCCAGCAGCTTACCGGGACAGGGGGGCTACGAGCAGTACTTC. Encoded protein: CASSLPGQGGYEQYF.

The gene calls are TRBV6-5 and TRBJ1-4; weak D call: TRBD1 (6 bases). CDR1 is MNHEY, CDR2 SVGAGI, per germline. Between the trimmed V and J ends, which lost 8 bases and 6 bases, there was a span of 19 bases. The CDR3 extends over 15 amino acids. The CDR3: CASAGVAAGDEKLFF. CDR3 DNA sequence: TGTGCCAGCGCGGGGGTTGCGGCAGGGGATGAAAAACTGTTTTTT.

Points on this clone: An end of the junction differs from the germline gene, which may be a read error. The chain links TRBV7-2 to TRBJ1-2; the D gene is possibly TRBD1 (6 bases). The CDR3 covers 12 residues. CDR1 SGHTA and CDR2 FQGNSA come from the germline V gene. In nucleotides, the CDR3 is TGTGCCAGCAGCTTCCCGGGGGGCAGTCCCTTCTTC. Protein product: CASSFPGGSPFF.

CDR3 amino acids: CASSEGHGSGNTIYF. CDR3 nucleotides: TGTGCCAGCAGTGAAGGGCACGGCTCTGGAAACACCATATATTTT. This chain links TRBV2 with TRBJ1-3; D is uncertain. Trimming pared 1 base from V and 0 bases from J, leaving 7 bases between. The CDR3 runs 15 residues. Germline loops: CDR1 SNHLY, CDR2 FYNNEI.

The DNA of the CDR3 is TGTGCCAGCTTGAGCCAAGAGACCCAGTACTTC. Translating gives CASLSQETQYF. This chain links TRBV28 with TRBJ2-5; D is unclear. The germline CDR1 and CDR2 sequences are MDHEN and SYDVKM. This CDR3 has 11 residues. The germline V and J ends were trimmed by 8 bases and 1 base, with 5 bases remaining between them.

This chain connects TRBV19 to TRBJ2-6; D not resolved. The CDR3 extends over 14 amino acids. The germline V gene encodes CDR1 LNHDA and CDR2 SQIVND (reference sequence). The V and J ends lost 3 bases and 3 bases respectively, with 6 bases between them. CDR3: CASSIHRGANVLTF. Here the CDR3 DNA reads TGTGCCAGTAGTATTCACCGTGGGGCCAACGTCCTGACTTTC.

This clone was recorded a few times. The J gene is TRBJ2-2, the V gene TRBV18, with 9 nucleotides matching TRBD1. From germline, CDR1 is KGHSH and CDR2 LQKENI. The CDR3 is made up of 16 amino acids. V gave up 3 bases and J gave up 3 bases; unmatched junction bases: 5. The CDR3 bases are TGTGCCAGCTCACCCGGACAGGGGCAGGACACCGGGGAGCTGTTTTTT. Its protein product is CASSPGQGQDTGELFF.

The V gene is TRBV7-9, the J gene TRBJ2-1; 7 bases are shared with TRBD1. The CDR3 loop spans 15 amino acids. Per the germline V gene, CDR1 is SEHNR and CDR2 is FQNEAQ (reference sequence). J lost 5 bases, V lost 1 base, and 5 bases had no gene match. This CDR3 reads CASSLVQTGDNEQFF. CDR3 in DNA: TGTGCCAGCAGCTTAGTTCAAACAGGGGACAATGAGCAGTTCTTC. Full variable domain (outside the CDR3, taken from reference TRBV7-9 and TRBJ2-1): DTGVSQNPRHKITKRGQNVTFRCDPISEHNRLYWYRQTLGQGPEFLTYFQNEAQLEKSRLLSDRFSAERPKGSFSTLEIQRTEQGDSAMYLCASSLVQTGDNEQFFGPGTRLTVL.

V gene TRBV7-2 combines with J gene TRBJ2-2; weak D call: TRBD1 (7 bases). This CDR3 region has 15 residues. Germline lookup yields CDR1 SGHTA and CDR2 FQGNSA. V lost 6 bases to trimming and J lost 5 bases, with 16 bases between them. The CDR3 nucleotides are TGTGCCAGCAGGCTAAAGGCAGGGGGGACCGGGGAGCTGTTTTTT. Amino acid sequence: CASRLKAGGTGELFF.

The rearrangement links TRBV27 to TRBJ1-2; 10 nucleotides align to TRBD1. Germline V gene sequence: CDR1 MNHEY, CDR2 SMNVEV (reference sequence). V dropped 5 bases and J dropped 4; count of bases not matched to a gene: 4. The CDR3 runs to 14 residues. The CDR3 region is CASSGGQGSYGYTF. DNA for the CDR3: TGTGCCAGCAGTGGGGGACAGGGGTCCTATGGCTACACCTTC.

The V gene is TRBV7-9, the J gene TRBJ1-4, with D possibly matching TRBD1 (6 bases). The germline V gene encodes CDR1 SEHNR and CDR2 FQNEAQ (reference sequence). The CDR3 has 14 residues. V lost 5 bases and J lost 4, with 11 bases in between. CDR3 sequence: CASSPRGLNEKLFF. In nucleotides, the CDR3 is TGTGCCAGCAGCCCCCGGGGGCTTAATGAAAAACTGTTTTTT.

CDR3 region: CASSLGWGNSNQPQHF. In nucleotides, the CDR3 is TGTGCCAGCAGCTTGGGGTGGGGAAATAGCAATCAGCCCCAGCATTTT. This rearrangement joins TRBV5-6 to TRBJ1-5; no clear D gene. This CDR3 comprises 16 residues. CDR1 is SGHDT, CDR2 YYEEEE, per germline. The V gene lost 0 bases and the J gene lost 0 bases, with 10 bases spanning the gap.

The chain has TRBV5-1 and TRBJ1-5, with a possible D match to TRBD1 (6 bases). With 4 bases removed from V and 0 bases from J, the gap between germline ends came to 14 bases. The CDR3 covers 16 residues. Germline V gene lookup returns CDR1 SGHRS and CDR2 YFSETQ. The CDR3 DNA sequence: TGCGCCAGCAGCGGGACACTTGCTTATAGCAATCAGCCCCAGCATTTT. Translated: CASSGTLAYSNQPQHF.

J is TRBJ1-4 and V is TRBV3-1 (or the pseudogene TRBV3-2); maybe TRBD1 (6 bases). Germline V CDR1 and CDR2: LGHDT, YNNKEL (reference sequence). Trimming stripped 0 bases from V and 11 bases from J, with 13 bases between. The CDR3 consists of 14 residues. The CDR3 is CASSQDPRTDKLFF. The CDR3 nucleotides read TGTGCCAGCAGCCAAGATCCGAGGACAGACAAACTGTTTTTT.

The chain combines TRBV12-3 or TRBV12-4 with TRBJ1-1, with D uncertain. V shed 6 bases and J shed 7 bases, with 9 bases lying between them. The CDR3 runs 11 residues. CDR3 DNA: TGTGCCAGCAGCCTCCGGGATGAAGCTTTCTTT. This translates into CASSLRDEAFF.